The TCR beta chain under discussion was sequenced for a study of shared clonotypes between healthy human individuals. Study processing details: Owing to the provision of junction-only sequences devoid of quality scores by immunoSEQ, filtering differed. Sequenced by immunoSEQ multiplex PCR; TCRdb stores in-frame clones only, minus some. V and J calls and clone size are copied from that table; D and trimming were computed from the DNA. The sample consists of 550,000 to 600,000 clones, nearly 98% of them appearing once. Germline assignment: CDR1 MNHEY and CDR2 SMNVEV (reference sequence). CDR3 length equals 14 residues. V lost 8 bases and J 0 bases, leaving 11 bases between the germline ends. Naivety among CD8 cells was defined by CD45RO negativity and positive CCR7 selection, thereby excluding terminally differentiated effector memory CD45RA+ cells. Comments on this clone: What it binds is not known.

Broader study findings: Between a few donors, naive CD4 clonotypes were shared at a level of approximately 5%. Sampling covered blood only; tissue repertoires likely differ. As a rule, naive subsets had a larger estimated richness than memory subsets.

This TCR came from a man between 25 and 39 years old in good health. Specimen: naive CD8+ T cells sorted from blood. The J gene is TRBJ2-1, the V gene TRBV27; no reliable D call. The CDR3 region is CASREYFSYNEQFF. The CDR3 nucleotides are TGTGCCAGCCGAGAATATTTCTCCTACAATGAGCAGTTCTTC.